This T cell receptor (beta chain) was sequenced for a study of blood T cell repertoires in COVID-19. Study summary: The origin of the acute and convalescent COVID-19 samples was the United States, Italy and Spain. T cells, B-cell-depleted T cells, or PBMCs supplied cDNA or gDNA.

Deletions cut 0 bases from V and 1 base from J, with 4 bases between. CDR3 length: 13 amino acids. From germline, CDR1 is SGHAT and CDR2 FQNNGV. In the original workflow: Estimation of nucleated cell counts relied on the amplification of reference gene primers. Profiled with immunoSEQ multiplex PCR; TCRdb holds only in-frame clones, not every one. The DNA was the basis for D and trimming; V, J and clone size are from that table. The sample shows about 80,000 clones, around 79% of them seen only once. This TCR was recovered from an elderly man with acute or convalescent COVID-19. The rearrangement joins TRBV11-2 to TRBJ2-7; no clear D gene. The sequencing input was peripheral blood. CDR3 in amino acids: CASSLDRSYEQYF. The CDR3 DNA is TGTGCCAGCAGCTTAGATCGGTCCTACGAGCAGTACTTC.